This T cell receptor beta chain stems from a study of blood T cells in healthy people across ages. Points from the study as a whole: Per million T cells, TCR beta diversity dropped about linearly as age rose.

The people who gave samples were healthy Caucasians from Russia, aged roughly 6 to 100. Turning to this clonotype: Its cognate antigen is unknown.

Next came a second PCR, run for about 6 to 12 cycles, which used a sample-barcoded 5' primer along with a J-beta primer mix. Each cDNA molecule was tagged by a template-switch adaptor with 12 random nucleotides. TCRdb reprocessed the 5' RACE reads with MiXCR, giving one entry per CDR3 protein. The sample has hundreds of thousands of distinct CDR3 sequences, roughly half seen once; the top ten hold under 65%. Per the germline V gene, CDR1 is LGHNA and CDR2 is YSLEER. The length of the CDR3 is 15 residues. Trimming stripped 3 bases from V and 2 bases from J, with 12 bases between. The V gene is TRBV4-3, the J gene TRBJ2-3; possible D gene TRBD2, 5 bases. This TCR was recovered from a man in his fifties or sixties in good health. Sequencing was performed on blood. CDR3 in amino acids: CASSQRTGNTDTQYF. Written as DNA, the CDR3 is TGCGCCAGCAGCCAGAGGACCGGGAACACAGATACGCAGTATTTT.